This is a list of T cell receptor beta chains from one sample in a study of blood T cell repertoires in COVID-19. TCRdb's table, derived via immunoSEQ multiplex PCR, lists solely in-frame clones and lacks some. The sample lists roughly 42,000 clones; roughly 79% were seen once. The sequenced sample was peripheral blood. These receptors came from a woman at least 80 years old with acute or convalescent COVID-19. Each CDR3 is given with its conserved first and last residue. The D gene is left open where the match is weak. Expanded clones are given a class, and other clones once, few, many or no size at all.

TRBJ1-1 TRBV5-4 TRBD1 once CASSPGQGAGVAFF
TRBJ1-1 TRBV6-5 . . CASSRTEAFF
TRBJ2-1 TRBV4-1 TRBD2 few CASSQDAPGGHEQFF
TRBJ2-7 TRBV6-5 . . CASRAARDTYYEQYF
TRBJ2-5 TRBV19 TRBD1 . CASSIGGTGDQETQYF
TRBJ2-5 TRBV3-1/TRBV3-2 . few CASSPGLTGGQETQYF
TRBJ1-6 TRBV18 TRBD1 . CASSLLPPTGEVDSPLHF
TRBJ2-5 TRBV6-6 TRBD2 once CASSLAGGLQETQYF
TRBJ2-1 TRBV4-1 . . CASSRVISYNEQFF
TRBJ2-5 TRBV9 . . CASSDPGQETQYF
TRBJ1-1 TRBV12-5 . . CASGSYIEAFF
TRBJ2-2 TRBV30 . . CAFSGAFPLAGELFF
TRBJ2-1 TRBV9 . many CASSAGGMLGEQFF
TRBJ1-5 TRBV19 . . CASSISGPRDQPQHF
TRBJ1-1 TRBV29-1 TRBD1 . CSAHRGLEAFF
TRBJ1-5 TRBV6-2/TRBV6-3 TRBD1 . CASSYRGQYQPQHF
TRBJ1-3 TRBV9 . . CASSVVGATGNTIYF
TRBJ1-1 TRBV5-1 TRBD1 . CASRRTGGKNTEAFF
TRBJ1-1 TRBV10-3 . . CAISEPNKRDTEAFF
TRBJ1-5 TRBV11-2 TRBD1 . CASSLDRDLNQPQHF
TRBJ2-2 TRBV6-5 . many CASNAGPAGELFF
TRBJ1-5 TRBV15 . . CATSRDQEGWNSNQPQHF
TRBJ1-5 TRBV5-6 TRBD1 . CASSRTGTGPGGNQPQHF
TRBJ2-1 TRBV15 TRBD2 . CATSTGTSTYNEQFF
TRBJ1-6 TRBV3-1/TRBV3-2 TRBD1 . CASSPMDRGNSPLHF
TRBJ2-1 TRBV12-5 . . CASGPQGNTQFF
TRBJ1-1 TRBV7-6 . . CASSRTENTEAFF
TRBJ1-2 TRBV6-1 TRBD1 . CASSDRGLYGYTF
TRBJ1-2 TRBV5-4 . . CASSLADSYGYTF
TRBJ1-5 TRBV4-1 . . CASSSHGLNQPQHF
TRBJ2-4 TRBV30 TRBD2 . CAWSLRTSGRPLAKNIQYF
TRBJ2-7 TRBV2 . once CASTTALGTTYEQYF
TRBJ1-1 TRBV11-2 . . CASSQGHMWRLNTEAFF
TRBJ2-7 TRBV6-2/TRBV6-3 TRBD1 . CASSRPPWTGSYEQYF
TRBJ2-2 TRBV5-1 TRBD2 . CASSTGTSGGANTGELFF
TRBJ1-5 TRBV28 . once CASSPGNNQPQHF
TRBJ1-2 TRBV20-1 . once CSAQKTRGYTF
TRBJ1-1 TRBV5-1 . . CASSSTGRSPTEAFF
TRBJ2-5 TRBV2 TRBD2 . CASSERLAGTQTQYF
TRBJ2-7 TRBV7-2 TRBD2 . CASRASGAYEQYF
TRBJ1-1 TRBV7-3 TRBD1 few CASSSGGGTEAFF
TRBJ2-1 TRBV6-6 . once CASSPSNEQFF
TRBJ2-7 TRBV9 TRBD2 . CASSVVPAGDQKKYF
TRBJ1-6 TRBV5-1 TRBD1 . CASSYLQGANSPLHF